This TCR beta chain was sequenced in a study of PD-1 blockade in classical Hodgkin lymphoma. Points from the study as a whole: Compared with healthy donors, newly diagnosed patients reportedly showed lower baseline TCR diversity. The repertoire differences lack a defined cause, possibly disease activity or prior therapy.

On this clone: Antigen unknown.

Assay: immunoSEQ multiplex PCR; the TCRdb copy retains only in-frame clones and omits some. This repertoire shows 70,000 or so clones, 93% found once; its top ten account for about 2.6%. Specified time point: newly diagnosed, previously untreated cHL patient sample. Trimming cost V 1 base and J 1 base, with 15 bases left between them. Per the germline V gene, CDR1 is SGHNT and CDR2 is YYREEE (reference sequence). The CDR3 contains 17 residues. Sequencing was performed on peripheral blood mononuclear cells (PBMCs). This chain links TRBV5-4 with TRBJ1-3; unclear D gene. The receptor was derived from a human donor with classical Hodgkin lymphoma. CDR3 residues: CASSLNVHDLSGNTIYF. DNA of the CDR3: TGTGCCAGCAGCTTGAACGTCCACGACCTTTCTGGAAACACCATATATTTT.